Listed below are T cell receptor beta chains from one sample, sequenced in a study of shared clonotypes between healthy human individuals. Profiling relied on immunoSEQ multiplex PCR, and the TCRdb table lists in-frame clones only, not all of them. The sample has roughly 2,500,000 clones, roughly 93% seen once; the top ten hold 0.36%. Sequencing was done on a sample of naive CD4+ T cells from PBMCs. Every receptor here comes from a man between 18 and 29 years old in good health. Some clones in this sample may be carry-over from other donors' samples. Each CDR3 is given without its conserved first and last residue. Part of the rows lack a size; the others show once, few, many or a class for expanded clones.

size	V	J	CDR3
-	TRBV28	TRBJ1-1	ASSYSRWTEAF
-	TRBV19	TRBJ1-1	ASTTGHTGNTEAF
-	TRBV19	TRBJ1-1	ASSIFGGDTEAF
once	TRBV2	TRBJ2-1	ASSRRAKEDEQF
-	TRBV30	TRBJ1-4	AWSTGLATNEKLF
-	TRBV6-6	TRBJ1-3	ASRRAVPSGNTIY
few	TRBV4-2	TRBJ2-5	ASSQGSATQETQY
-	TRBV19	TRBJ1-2	ASSRRDRGNYGYT
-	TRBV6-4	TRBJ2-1	ASSEGLAFNEQF
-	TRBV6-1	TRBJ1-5	ASSEVGGRNQPQH
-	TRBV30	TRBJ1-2	AWSDRFRYGYT
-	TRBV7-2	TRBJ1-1	ASSSGTGGRTEAF
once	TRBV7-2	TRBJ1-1	ASSFSVGTEAF
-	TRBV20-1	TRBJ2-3	SAHRGGAQY
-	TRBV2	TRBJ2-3	ASRDRGDTQY
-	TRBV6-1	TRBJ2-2	ASKRLAGGDGELF
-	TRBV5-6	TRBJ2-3	ASSRMGTSTDTQY
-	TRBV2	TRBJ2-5	ASSEDGGRVQETQY
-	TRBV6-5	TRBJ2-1	ASSVGLAAGNEQF
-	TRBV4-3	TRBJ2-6	ASSPQGGSSGANVLT
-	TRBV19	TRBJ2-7	ASSRGGASDEQY
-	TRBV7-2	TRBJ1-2	ASSDTGNYGYT
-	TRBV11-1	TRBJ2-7	ASSPDRAFDEQY
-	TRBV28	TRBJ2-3	ASSPGGPDTQY
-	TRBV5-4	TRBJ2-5	ASSLSAGRGGETQY
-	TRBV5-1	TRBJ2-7	ASSPSLAGGYEQY
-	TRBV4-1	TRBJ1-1	ASSQEKNTEAF
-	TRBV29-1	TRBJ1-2	STSGTGGSYGYT
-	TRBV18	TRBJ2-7	ASSPSTLIWNEQY
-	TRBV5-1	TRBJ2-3	ASSLGVQGGADTQY
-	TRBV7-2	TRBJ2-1	ASSLVSGGGYNEQF
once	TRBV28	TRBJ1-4	ASKRPEDEKLF
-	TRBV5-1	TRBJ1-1	ASTLGGTNTEAF
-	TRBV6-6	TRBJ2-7	ASSYRGGTYEQY
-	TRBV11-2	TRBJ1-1	ASSLALGGLTEAF
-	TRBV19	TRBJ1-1	ASTAGRMNTEAF
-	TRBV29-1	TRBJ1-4	SVFYSGTRNEKLF
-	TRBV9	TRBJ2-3	ASSASPSTDTQY
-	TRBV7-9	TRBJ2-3	ASSLFRDRGTDTQY
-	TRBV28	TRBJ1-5	ASSLWDRENQPQH
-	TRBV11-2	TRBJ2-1	ASSSSSGRTYNEQF
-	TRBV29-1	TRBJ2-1	SVDFDWNNEQF
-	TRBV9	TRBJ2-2	ASSPTSRGRELF
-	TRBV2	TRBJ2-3	ASIESTWGDTQY
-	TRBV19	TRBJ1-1	ASSSTGNTEAF